Listed below are T cell receptor beta chains from one sample, sequenced in a study of response to subunit inactivated influenza vaccine. TCRdb called the RT-PCR reads again in MiXCR, with one record for every CDR3 protein. This sample has roughly 790,000 distinct CDR3 sequences; over 20% occur once, and the top ten carry roughly 10%. Material: PBMCs from blood, obtained roughly 5 days after vaccination. All receptors derive from a man aged 50-59 years who received an inactivated influenza vaccine. The CDR3 runs from the conserved cysteine through the conserved F or W. The order of the fields is clone size, J gene, D gene, V gene, CDR3 DNA, CDR3 protein. D genes are given only for firm matches. Clone size is shown for a subset of rows, as once, few, many or a class of expanded clone.

abundance: .; j_gene: TRBJ2-1; d_gene: TRBD2; v_gene: TRBV6-1; CDR3nt: TGTGCCAGCAGTCAAACAGTGCTGACTAGCGGGAGGGGGTATGAGCAGTTCTTC; CDR3aa: CASSQTVLTSGRGYEQFF
abundance: .; j_gene: TRBJ2-5; d_gene: TRBD2; v_gene: TRBV4-3; CDR3nt: TGCGCCAGCAGCCAAGATTTTCTAGCGGAAGAGACCCAGTACTTC; CDR3aa: CASSQDFLAEETQYF
abundance: .; j_gene: TRBJ2-5; d_gene: TRBD2; v_gene: TRBV6-1; CDR3nt: TGTGCCAGCAGTGAAGACTTGGGACTATGGGAGACCCAGTACTTC; CDR3aa: CASSEDLGLWETQYF
abundance: .; j_gene: TRBJ1-2; d_gene: .; v_gene: TRBV7-9; CDR3nt: TGTGCCAGCAGCTCAGAGAGTGTATTCGGCTACACCTTC; CDR3aa: CASSSESVFGYTF
abundance: many; j_gene: TRBJ2-5; d_gene: TRBD1; v_gene: TRBV11-2; CDR3nt: TGTGCCAGCAGTCCACAGGGGGTTCTAGAGACCCAGTACTTC; CDR3aa: CASSPQGVLETQYF
abundance: .; j_gene: TRBJ2-3; d_gene: .; v_gene: TRBV12-3/TRBV12-4; CDR3nt: TGTGCCAGCAGTTTAAAGCCCCAAGGGGATGGTACGCAGTATTTT; CDR3aa: CASSLKPQGDGTQYF
abundance: .; j_gene: TRBJ1-5; d_gene: .; v_gene: TRBV25-1; CDR3nt: TGTACCAGCAGTGCTGACAGGCTAGATGGGGGATTAGGGCCCCAGCATTTT; CDR3aa: CTSSADRLDGGLGPQHF
abundance: .; j_gene: TRBJ1-1; d_gene: .; v_gene: TRBV5-1; CDR3nt: TGCGCCAGCAGCTTGGCCGCCAGGGGTGCGACTGAAGCTTTCTTT; CDR3aa: CASSLAARGATEAFF
abundance: many; j_gene: TRBJ2-3; d_gene: .; v_gene: TRBV4-3; CDR3nt: TGCGCCAGCAGCCAAGATTCGCAGGGCACAGATACGCAGTATTTT; CDR3aa: CASSQDSQGTDTQYF
abundance: few; j_gene: TRBJ2-1; d_gene: TRBD2; v_gene: TRBV5-6; CDR3nt: TGTGCCAGCAGAACCCAGGGACTAGCGCGTTGGAATGAGCAGTTCTTC; CDR3aa: CASRTQGLARWNEQFF
abundance: .; j_gene: TRBJ2-5; d_gene: TRBD1; v_gene: TRBV4-3; CDR3nt: TGCGCCAGCAGCCAATCCCTGACAGGGGCCTTACAAGAGACCCAGTACTTC; CDR3aa: CASSQSLTGALQETQYF
abundance: .; j_gene: TRBJ2-7; d_gene: .; v_gene: TRBV29-1; CDR3nt: TGCAGCGTTGAGGGGTTACAGGGCCCCACCTACGAGCAGTACTTC; CDR3aa: CSVEGLQGPTYEQYF
abundance: .; j_gene: TRBJ2-7; d_gene: .; v_gene: TRBV4-3; CDR3nt: TGCGCCAGCAGCCAGGACCGGGACCCTCTATACGAGCAGTACTTC; CDR3aa: CASSQDRDPLYEQYF
abundance: .; j_gene: TRBJ2-2; d_gene: .; v_gene: TRBV7-8; CDR3nt: TGTGCCAGCAGCTGGGGACCAAGTAACACCGGGGAGCTGTTTTTT; CDR3aa: CASSWGPSNTGELFF
abundance: few; j_gene: TRBJ2-3; d_gene: TRBD2; v_gene: TRBV24-1; CDR3nt: TGTGCCACCAGTGATTCTAGCGGGAGCACAGATACGCAGTATTTT; CDR3aa: CATSDSSGSTDTQYF
abundance: few; j_gene: TRBJ1-5; d_gene: .; v_gene: TRBV6-1; CDR3nt: TGTGCCAGCAGTGACGGTAACACCGCCAATCAGCCCCAGCATTTT; CDR3aa: CASSDGNTANQPQHF
abundance: .; j_gene: TRBJ2-7; d_gene: TRBD1; v_gene: TRBV18; CDR3nt: TGTGCCAGCTCATCCCTTGACAGGGGTGGCGAGCAGTACTTC; CDR3aa: CASSSLDRGGEQYF
abundance: many; j_gene: TRBJ2-5; d_gene: .; v_gene: TRBV29-1; CDR3nt: TGCAGCGCCCGACCTGGGGGGGCTGGAGAGACCCAGTACTTC; CDR3aa: CSARPGGAGETQYF
abundance: few; j_gene: TRBJ1-6; d_gene: TRBD1; v_gene: TRBV10-3; CDR3nt: TGTGCCATCAGGGGACAGACGTCTTCACCCCTCCACTTT; CDR3aa: CAIRGQTSSPLHF
abundance: .; j_gene: TRBJ1-2; d_gene: .; v_gene: TRBV5-1; CDR3nt: TGCGCCAGCAGTACAGTTCCAGGGGCTGGCTATGGCTACACCTTC; CDR3aa: CASSTVPGAGYGYTF
abundance: .; j_gene: TRBJ2-7; d_gene: TRBD2; v_gene: TRBV18; CDR3nt: TGTGCCAGCTCACCCTCCGTTCTAGCGGGGGGCCTAGCCTACGAGCAGTACTTC; CDR3aa: CASSPSVLAGGLAYEQYF
abundance: few; j_gene: TRBJ1-4; d_gene: TRBD1; v_gene: TRBV6-5; CDR3nt: TGTGCCAGCAGTTATGGGACAGGGATCTCTAATGAAAAACTGTTTTTT; CDR3aa: CASSYGTGISNEKLFF
abundance: many; j_gene: TRBJ2-7; d_gene: .; v_gene: TRBV12-3/TRBV12-4; CDR3nt: TGTGCCAGCAGTTTAAAGGGTTTCTGGTACGAGCAGTACTTC; CDR3aa: CASSLKGFWYEQYF
abundance: .; j_gene: TRBJ2-7; d_gene: TRBD2; v_gene: TRBV28; CDR3nt: TGTGCCAGCAGACGGTCTAGCGGCTTCTACGAGCAGTACTTC; CDR3aa: CASRRSSGFYEQYF
abundance: .; j_gene: TRBJ1-2; d_gene: .; v_gene: TRBV5-1; CDR3nt: TGCGCCAGCAGCTTAGGGGACAAGGACAATGTTGGCTACACCTTC; CDR3aa: CASSLGDKDNVGYTF
abundance: .; j_gene: TRBJ2-3; d_gene: TRBD1; v_gene: TRBV20-1; CDR3nt: TGCAGTGCGAGTCCGGGACAGGGGGCGAGAGATACGCAGTATTTT; CDR3aa: CSASPGQGARDTQYF
abundance: few; j_gene: TRBJ2-7; d_gene: TRBD2; v_gene: TRBV20-1; CDR3nt: TGCAGTGCTAGAGATTGGGGCGGGAGTAATTACGAGCAGTACTTC; CDR3aa: CSARDWGGSNYEQYF
abundance: once; j_gene: TRBJ2-1; d_gene: TRBD2; v_gene: TRBV7-9; CDR3nt: TGTGCCAGCGAAACTAGCGGAAGCTCCTACAATGAGCAGTTCTTC; CDR3aa: CASETSGSSYNEQFF
abundance: few; j_gene: TRBJ1-1; d_gene: .; v_gene: TRBV7-3; CDR3nt: TGTGCCAGCAGCCCCACCGGGGGGGCCCAGTCCGTGGAAGCTTTCTTT; CDR3aa: CASSPTGGAQSVEAFF
abundance: .; j_gene: TRBJ2-7; d_gene: TRBD1; v_gene: TRBV11-2; CDR3nt: TGTGCCAGCAGCTACGACAGGGTGTCGTTCGAGCAGTACTTC; CDR3aa: CASSYDRVSFEQYF
abundance: .; j_gene: TRBJ2-7; d_gene: .; v_gene: TRBV5-6; CDR3nt: TGTGCCAGCAGCGGGATCCGGACTATCTTC; CDR3aa: CASSGIRTIF
abundance: few; j_gene: TRBJ2-5; d_gene: .; v_gene: TRBV7-3; CDR3nt: TGTGCCAGCAGCCCCCGGAAAGGAGAGACCCAGTACTTC; CDR3aa: CASSPRKGETQYF
abundance: .; j_gene: TRBJ1-5; d_gene: .; v_gene: TRBV3-1; CDR3nt: TGTGCCAGCAGCCGTGGACCGAATCAGCCCCAGCATTTT; CDR3aa: CASSRGPNQPQHF
abundance: few; j_gene: TRBJ2-1; d_gene: TRBD1; v_gene: TRBV11-2; CDR3nt: TGTGCCAGCAGCTTCAAACTCCAGGGTCAGGGGGTCTACAATGAGCAGTTCTTC; CDR3aa: CASSFKLQGQGVYNEQFF
abundance: .; j_gene: TRBJ2-3; d_gene: TRBD2; v_gene: TRBV4-3; CDR3nt: TGCGCCAGCAGCCAGGGCGTCGGGAGGGCCACAGATACGCAGTATTTT; CDR3aa: CASSQGVGRATDTQYF
abundance: once; j_gene: TRBJ2-2; d_gene: .; v_gene: TRBV29-1; CDR3nt: TGCAGCGTCGCGGGACAGAGGAACACCGGGGAGCTGTTTTTT; CDR3aa: CSVAGQRNTGELFF
abundance: .; j_gene: TRBJ1-3; d_gene: .; v_gene: TRBV4-3; CDR3nt: TGCGCCAGCAGCGTAGGACAGCTAAGCTCTGGAAACACCATATATTTT; CDR3aa: CASSVGQLSSGNTIYF
abundance: .; j_gene: TRBJ1-6; d_gene: .; v_gene: TRBV20-1; CDR3nt: TGCAGTGCTAGAGTATCAGATAATTCACCCCTCCACTTT; CDR3aa: CSARVSDNSPLHF
abundance: once; j_gene: TRBJ2-1; d_gene: .; v_gene: TRBV28; CDR3nt: TGTGCCAGCAGCCCGGACAGCAGGATCGATGAGCAGTTCTTC; CDR3aa: CASSPDSRIDEQFF
abundance: few; j_gene: TRBJ2-7; d_gene: .; v_gene: TRBV11-2; CDR3nt: TGTGCCAGCAGCTTAGATCTTAGCTCCCGGGGGGCGGTAATCTACGAGCAGTACTTC; CDR3aa: CASSLDLSSRGAVIYEQYF
abundance: few; j_gene: TRBJ2-1; d_gene: TRBD2; v_gene: TRBV4-3; CDR3nt: TGCGCCAGCAGCCAAGATAGGTGGGAGGGCGCGTACAATGAGCAGTTCTTC; CDR3aa: CASSQDRWEGAYNEQFF
abundance: .; j_gene: TRBJ2-7; d_gene: .; v_gene: TRBV10-3; CDR3nt: TGTGCCATCAGTGAGTCCTGGCAGGGCGGCTACGAGCAGTACTTC; CDR3aa: CAISESWQGGYEQYF
abundance: few; j_gene: TRBJ1-6; d_gene: TRBD1; v_gene: TRBV6-5; CDR3nt: TGTGCCAGCAGTTACTCCGGGAGAAGGGACAGAAATTCACCCCTCCACTTT; CDR3aa: CASSYSGRRDRNSPLHF
abundance: many; j_gene: TRBJ1-6; d_gene: .; v_gene: TRBV12-3/TRBV12-4; CDR3nt: TGTGCCAGCAGTTTTCAGGCGGGGAATTCACCCCTCCACTTT; CDR3aa: CASSFQAGNSPLHF
abundance: .; j_gene: TRBJ1-5; d_gene: TRBD1; v_gene: TRBV28; CDR3nt: TGTGCCAGCAGTTTCCTGGACAGGGGTCGGTATAAGCCCCAGCATTTT; CDR3aa: CASSFLDRGRYKPQHF
abundance: few; j_gene: TRBJ2-5; d_gene: .; v_gene: TRBV11-2; CDR3nt: TGTGCCAGCAGCTCCGGACGGAGGTTGGAGACCCAGTACTTC; CDR3aa: CASSSGRRLETQYF
abundance: few; j_gene: TRBJ2-3; d_gene: .; v_gene: TRBV5-8; CDR3nt: TGTGCCAGCAGCTTGGGTGCACTTTCTAGCACAGATACGCAGTATTTT; CDR3aa: CASSLGALSSTDTQYF
abundance: once; j_gene: TRBJ2-1; d_gene: TRBD1; v_gene: TRBV4-3; CDR3nt: TGCGCCAGCAGCCTCCGGACAGGGGGTACTGAGCAGTTCTTC; CDR3aa: CASSLRTGGTEQFF
abundance: .; j_gene: TRBJ2-3; d_gene: TRBD1; v_gene: TRBV24-1; CDR3nt: TGTGCCACCAGTGATTCCCTGGGACAGCAGCACCACGATACGCAGTATTTT; CDR3aa: CATSDSLGQQHHDTQYF
abundance: .; j_gene: TRBJ2-3; d_gene: TRBD2; v_gene: TRBV12-3/TRBV12-4; CDR3nt: TGTGCCAGCAGTCAAACCGGGACTAGCGGGAGGGATACGCAGTATTTT; CDR3aa: CASSQTGTSGRDTQYF
abundance: .; j_gene: TRBJ2-1; d_gene: .; v_gene: TRBV5-1; CDR3nt: TGCGCCAGCAGCTTGTCGGCGGTGAACAATGAGCAGTTCTTC; CDR3aa: CASSLSAVNNEQFF
abundance: .; j_gene: TRBJ2-7; d_gene: TRBD1; v_gene: TRBV4-1; CDR3nt: TGCGCCAGCAGCCAAATGGGGGCCGGGACAGGGAGGATCGAGCAGTACTTC; CDR3aa: CASSQMGAGTGRIEQYF
abundance: .; j_gene: TRBJ1-1; d_gene: TRBD1; v_gene: TRBV5-6; CDR3nt: TGTGCCAGCAGCTTGGGACAGGGGAAAATCACTGAAGCTTTCTTT; CDR3aa: CASSLGQGKITEAFF
abundance: .; j_gene: TRBJ2-1; d_gene: .; v_gene: TRBV7-2; CDR3nt: TGTGCCAGCAGCTCGAGGGGGGTAGGCAATGAGCAGTTCTTC; CDR3aa: CASSSRGVGNEQFF
abundance: few; j_gene: TRBJ2-1; d_gene: TRBD2; v_gene: TRBV6-1; CDR3nt: TGTGCCAGCAGTGAATCCGCGTCTAGCGGGTACAATGAGCAGTTCTTC; CDR3aa: CASSESASSGYNEQFF
abundance: .; j_gene: TRBJ2-5; d_gene: TRBD2; v_gene: TRBV2; CDR3nt: TGTGCCAGCAGTGAGCGGACTAGCGGGAAGGGGGAGACCCAGTACTTC; CDR3aa: CASSERTSGKGETQYF
abundance: .; j_gene: TRBJ2-1; d_gene: TRBD1; v_gene: TRBV4-1; CDR3nt: TGCGCCAGCAGCCAAGATCAAGGGACAGTAAGTTATGAGCAGTTCTTC; CDR3aa: CASSQDQGTVSYEQFF
abundance: few; j_gene: TRBJ1-2; d_gene: .; v_gene: TRBV6-2/TRBV6-3; CDR3nt: TGTGCCAGCAGTCCAGCCGAAATCTATGGCTACACCTTC; CDR3aa: CASSPAEIYGYTF